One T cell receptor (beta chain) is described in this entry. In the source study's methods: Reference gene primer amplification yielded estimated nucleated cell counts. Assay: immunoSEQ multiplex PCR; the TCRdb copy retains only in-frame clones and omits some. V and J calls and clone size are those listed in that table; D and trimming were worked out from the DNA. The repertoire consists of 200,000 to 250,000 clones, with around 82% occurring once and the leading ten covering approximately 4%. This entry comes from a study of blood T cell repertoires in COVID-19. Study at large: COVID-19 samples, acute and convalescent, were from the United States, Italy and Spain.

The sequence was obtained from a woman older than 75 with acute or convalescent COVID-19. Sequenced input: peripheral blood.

CDR3 in amino acids: CASSRDRGWQYF. The DNA of the CDR3 is TGTGCCAGCAGTCGGGACAGGGGATGGCAGTACTTC. The rearrangement uses TRBV6-2 or TRBV6-3 and TRBJ2-7; 10 nucleotides align to TRBD1. This CDR3 has 12 amino acids. V shed 5 bases and J 9 bases; nucleotides not matched to a gene: 4. CDR1 and CDR2 from the germline V gene are MNHEY and SVGEGT.